This TCR beta chain came from a study of shared clonotypes between healthy human individuals. CDR3 length: 15 amino acids. V gave up 0 bases and J gave up 8 bases, with 17 bases separating them. Germline CDR1 and CDR2: SQVTM and ANQGSEA. Study results and limitations: Blood was the only sampled material, and tissue repertoires likely differ.

A note on this clone: Its cognate antigen is unknown.

The test was conducted at deep level. The protocol was immunoSEQ multiplex PCR, while the TCRdb copy is restricted to in-frame clones and leaves out a portion. The table records approximately 2,000,000 clones, just under 95% of them present only once. The genes are TRBV29-1 and TRBJ2-1; tentatively, D is TRBD2 (5 bases). The source of this sequence is a man between 18 and 29 years old in good health. Some clones in this sample may be carry-over from other donors' samples. The specimen was naive CD4+ T cells from PBMCs. Regarding subset: CD45RA+ positively selected. This CDR3 is CSVEDLGAVVDEQFF. The CDR3 DNA sequence: TGCAGCGTTGAAGATCTGGGAGCAGTCGTCGATGAGCAGTTCTTC.